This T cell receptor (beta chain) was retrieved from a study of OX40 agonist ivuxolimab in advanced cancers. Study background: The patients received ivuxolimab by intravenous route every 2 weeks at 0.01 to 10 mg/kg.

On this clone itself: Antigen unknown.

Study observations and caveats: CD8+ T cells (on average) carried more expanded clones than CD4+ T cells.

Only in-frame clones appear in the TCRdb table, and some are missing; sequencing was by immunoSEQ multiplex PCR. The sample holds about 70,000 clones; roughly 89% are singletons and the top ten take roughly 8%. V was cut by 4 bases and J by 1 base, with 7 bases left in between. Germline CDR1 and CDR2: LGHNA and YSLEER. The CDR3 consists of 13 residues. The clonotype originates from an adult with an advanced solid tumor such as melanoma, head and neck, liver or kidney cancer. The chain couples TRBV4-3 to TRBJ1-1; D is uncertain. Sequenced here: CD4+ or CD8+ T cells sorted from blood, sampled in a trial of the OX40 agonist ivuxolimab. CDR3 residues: CASSRNSNTEAFF. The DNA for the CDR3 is TGCGCCAGCAGCCGAAATTCGAACACTGAAGCTTTCTTT.